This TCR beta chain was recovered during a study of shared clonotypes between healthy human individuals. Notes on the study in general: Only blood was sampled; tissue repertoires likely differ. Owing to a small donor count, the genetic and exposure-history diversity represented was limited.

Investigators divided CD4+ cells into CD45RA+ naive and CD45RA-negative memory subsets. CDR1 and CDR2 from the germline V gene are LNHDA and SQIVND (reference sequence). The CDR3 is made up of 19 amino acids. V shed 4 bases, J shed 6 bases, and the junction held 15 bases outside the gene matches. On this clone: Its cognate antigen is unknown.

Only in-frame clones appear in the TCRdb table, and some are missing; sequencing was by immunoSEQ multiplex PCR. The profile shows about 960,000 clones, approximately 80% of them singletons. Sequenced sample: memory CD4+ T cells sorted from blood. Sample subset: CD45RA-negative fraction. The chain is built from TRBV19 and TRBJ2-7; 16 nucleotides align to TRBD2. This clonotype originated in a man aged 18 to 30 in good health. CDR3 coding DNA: TGTGCCAGTAGTAGACAACCGGGACTAGCGGGAGGGCCCCGAGTCGAGCAGTACTTC. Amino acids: CASSRQPGLAGGPRVEQYF.